The 32 T cell receptor beta chains listed next were all sequenced from one sample in a study of T cells in Graves' hyperthyroidism and ophthalmopathy. Amplified TCR beta CDR3 regions derived from RNA transcripts. Carried out on the TCR CDR3, a first-round RT-PCR used the HTBI primer set. TCRdb re-analysed the multiplex PCR reads in MiXCR, keeping a single row per CDR3 protein. The sample holds fewer than 55,000 distinct CDR3 sequences, 45% to 65% seen once. The sample comprised peripheral blood or thyroid tissue (not recorded which). The receptor source for this set is a man aged 18 to 35 with Graves' hyperthyroidism.

Comments on this clonotype: At one boundary the junction diverges from the germline segment, which might be a read error. The genes are TRBV14 and TRBJ2-5; 7 bases align to TRBD1. The CDR3 is 16 residues long. Germline assignment: CDR1 SGHDN and CDR2 FVKESK. CDR3 sequence reads: CASSQAGGRYQGTQYF. DNA of the CDR3: TGTGCCAGCAGCCAAGCAGGGGGTCGGTACCAAGGGACCCAGTACTTC.

A word on this clonotype: This may stem from a read error, because a much larger clone lies one nucleotide away. The V gene is TRBV4-1, the J gene TRBJ2-3; D remains ambiguous. This CDR3 has 16 amino acids. Per germline, CDR1 MGHRA and CDR2 YSYEKL. CDR3 sequence reads: CTSSQDRVDAFPKQYF. The CDR3 DNA follows: TGCACCAGCAGCCAAGATCGGGTTGACGCCTTCCCGAAGCAGTATTTT.

This clonotype was counted at least ten times. The chain carries TRBV20-1 and TRBJ2-2; maybe TRBD1 (5 bases). The CDR3 contains 15 residues. CDR1 and CDR2 from the germline V gene are DFQATT and SNEGSKA (reference sequence). The V end was cut by 4 bases, the J end by 6 bases, with 18 bases between. The CDR3, as DNA: TGCAGTGCTACCAACCAGGGATCCGTACCCGGGGAGCTGTTTTTT. It is translated as CSATNQGSVPGELFF.

The gene calls are TRBV7-8 and TRBJ2-5; the match to TRBD1 covers 7 bases. The CDR3 covers 11 residues. V was clipped by 5 bases and J by 10 bases; unmatched bases: 4. CDR1 is SGHVS and CDR2 is FQNEAQ in the germline V gene. CDR3 sequence (DNA): TGTGCCAGCAGCCTGCAGGGGGACCAGTACTTC. Translated, it gives CASSLQGDQYF.

The chain carries TRBV2 and TRBJ1-5; 7 bases match TRBD1. V lost 8 bases to trimming and J lost 6 bases; unmatched junction nucleotides: 4. The germline gives CDR1 SNHLY, CDR2 FYNNEI. This CDR3 is 12 amino acids long. CDR3 in DNA: TGTGCCAGCGGGCAGGGGGTTCAGCCCCAGCATTTT. This gives the protein CASGQGVQPQHF. Full variable domain (remainder filled in from reference TRBV2 and TRBJ1-5): EPEVTQTPSHQVTQMGQEVILRCVPISNHLYFYWYRQILGQKVEFLVSFYNNEISEKSEIFDDQFSVERPDGSNFTLKIRSTKLEDSAMYFCASGQGVQPQHFGDGTRLSIL.

The table lists this clonotype with many counts. V usage is TRBV25-1 and J usage is TRBJ2-5, with TRBD1 as a possible D gene (6 bases). V was trimmed by 3 bases and J by 5 bases, leaving 22 bases between them. The germline gives CDR1 MGHDK, CDR2 SYGVNS. This CDR3 region has 17 residues. The CDR3 is CASSDATRGVGRETQYF. In DNA, the CDR3 is TGTGCCAGCAGTGACGCAACCAGGGGTGTCGGACGGGAGACCCAGTACTTC. Looking up the rest from reference TRBV25-1 and TRBJ2-5 gives the full variable domain: EADIYQTPRYLVIGTGKKITLECSQTMGHDKMYWYQQDPGMELHLIHYSYGVNSTEKGDLSSESTVSRIRTEHFPLTLESARPSHTSQYLCASSDATRGVGRETQYFGPGTRLLVL.

This clonotype turned up a few times. The chain links TRBV2 to TRBJ2-4; 7 bases map to TRBD2. The CDR3 consists of 16 residues. Unmatched junction bases numbered 12, after V lost 5 bases and J lost 5 bases. CDR1 and CDR2 from the germline V gene are SNHLY and FYNNEI. The CDR3 here is CASSFLLAANQNIQYF. CDR3 in DNA: TGTGCCAGCAGTTTTCTCCTAGCGGCAAATCAAAACATTCAGTACTTC.

A remark on this clonotype: This could be a read error, since a much larger clone is one nucleotide away. The chain uses TRBV6-5 and TRBJ1-6, with D hard to call. There are 15 residues in the CDR3. Trimming left V 6 bases short and J 13 bases short, with 22 bases between. Germline CDR1 reads MNHEY; CDR2 reads SVGAGI. CDR3 DNA sequence: TGTGCCAGCAGAGAACCATGGACCCCTAGCCTTCCCCTCCACTTT. Its translation is CASREPWTPSLPLHF.

CDR3 bases: TGTGCTAGTGGTTCGGGACTAGCGGGAGTAGGGGATACGCAGTATTTT. Translated, it gives CASGSGLAGVGDTQYF. V gene TRBV12-5 combines with J gene TRBJ2-3; TRBD2 agrees at 14 bases. From germline, CDR1 is LGHNT and CDR2 FRNRAP. This CDR3 has 16 residues. Germline trimming cut 4 bases from V and 6 bases from J; bases unmatched to any gene: 6.

V is TRBV7-2 and J is TRBJ1-1, with D hard to call. The CDR3 consists of 13 residues. The germline V gene has CDR1 SGHTA and CDR2 FQGNSA. Trimming stripped 5 bases from V and 4 bases from J, with 11 bases between. The CDR3 nucleotides read TGTGCCAGCAGCCGCCAGCGGGGCACTGAAGCTTTCTTT. Its protein product is CASSRQRGTEAFF.

This chain uses TRBV10-3 with TRBJ1-2; 8 nucleotides align to TRBD1. V was pared by 7 bases and J by 1 base, with 14 bases of the junction left unmatched. From germline, CDR1 is ENHRY and CDR2 SYGVKD. The CDR3 totals 17 residues. CDR3 loop: CAITNSPGTGLNYGYTF. CDR3 nucleotides: TGTGCCATCACCAACTCTCCGGGGACAGGCCTTAACTATGGCTACACCTTC.

V is TRBV7-9 and J is TRBJ2-5; D gene ambiguous. CDR1 and CDR2 from the germline V gene are SEHNR and FQNEAQ (reference sequence). The CDR3 length is 12 residues. The V and J ends lost 3 bases and 5 bases respectively, with 7 bases between them. The CDR3 DNA reads TGTGCCAGCAGCTTGAAATGGGAGACCCAGTACTTC. Its protein product is CASSLKWETQYF.

On this clonotype itself: The conserved closing phenylalanine or tryptophan is absent in this CDR3, likely reflecting a read error. The chain has TRBV7-8 and TRBJ2-7; 10 bases map to TRBD2. Trimming at V came to 4 bases and at J to 4 bases, leaving 10 bases not matched to a gene. The germline CDR1 and CDR2 sequences are SGHVS and FQNEAQ. The CDR3 consists of 16 residues. Written as DNA, the CDR3 is TGTGCCAGCAGCTCCACTGAGCGGGAGGGCGGATACGAGCAGTACTCC. Its translation is CASSSTEREGGYEQYS.

V usage is TRBV24-1 and J usage is TRBJ2-7, with D perhaps TRBD2 (5 bases). Trimming left V 3 bases short and J 6 bases short, with 14 bases between. The CDR3 totals 14 residues. Germline V CDR1 and CDR2: KGHDR, SFDVKD. The CDR3 DNA follows: TGTGCCACCAGTGATGCTGGGAGTCGGTTCGAGCAGTACTTC. Protein product: CATSDAGSRFEQYF.

The chain employs TRBV2 and TRBJ2-6; 12 positions match TRBD1. The ends lost 4 bases at V and 3 bases at J; junction bases unmatched: 4. This CDR3 comprises 17 residues. Germline-derived CDR1 and CDR2 are SNHLY and FYNNEI. As DNA, the CDR3 is TGTGCCAGCAGTGCGGGACAGGGGGCTGTTGGGGCCAACGTCCTGACTTTC. Its translation: CASSAGQGAVGANVLTF. Full variable domain (outside the CDR3, taken from reference TRBV2 and TRBJ2-6): EPEVTQTPSHQVTQMGQEVILRCVPISNHLYFYWYRQILGQKVEFLVSFYNNEISEKSEIFDDQFSVERPDGSNFTLKIRSTKLEDSAMYFCASSAGQGAVGANVLTFGAGSRLTVL.

The gene calls are TRBV29-1 and TRBJ1-1; 8 bases map to TRBD1. With V trimmed by 3 bases and J by 0 bases, 6 bases remained unmatched. There are 15 residues in the CDR3. Looked up from germline, CDR1 is SQVTM and CDR2 is ANQGSEA. CDR3 sequence reads: CSVEGRGPMNTEAFF. For the CDR3, the DNA is TGCAGCGTTGAGGGCAGGGGGCCCATGAACACTGAAGCTTTCTTT.

The chain recombines TRBV7-8 with TRBJ1-5, with TRBD1 matching over 7 bases. The CDR3 runs 14 residues. Looked up from germline, CDR1 is SGHVS and CDR2 is FQNEAQ. V lost 5 bases to trimming and J lost 4 bases; unmatched junction nucleotides: 5. The CDR3 loop reads CASSLGQLNQPQHF. In DNA, the CDR3 is TGTGCCAGCAGCCTGGGACAGCTTAATCAGCCCCAGCATTTT. Full variable domain (remainder filled in from reference TRBV7-8 and TRBJ1-5): GAGVSQSPRYKVAKRGQDVALRCDPISGHVSLFWYQQALGQGPEFLTYFQNEAQLDKSGLPSDRFFAERPEGSVSTLKIQRTQQEDSAVYLCASSLGQLNQPQHFGDGTRLSIL.

Many counts were recorded for this clonotype. The chain has TRBV20-1 and TRBJ2-7, with 10 bases that match TRBD2. The CDR3 totals 17 residues. CDR1 and CDR2 from the germline V gene are DFQATT and SNEGSKA (reference sequence). The V and J ends lost 0 bases and 0 bases, in that order; junction bases with no gene match: 8. Here the CDR3 DNA reads TGCAGTGCTAGAGATCCCAGGGCTAGCGGGAGCTCCTACGAGCAGTACTTC. Amino acids: CSARDPRASGSSYEQYF.

The V call is TRBV2, the J call TRBJ2-7; 8 positions agree with TRBD1. The junction had 11 bases not matched to a gene; V was cut back by 6 bases and J by 1 base. Germline CDR1 is SNHLY and CDR2 is FYNNEI. There are 16 residues in the CDR3. CDR3 sequence reads: CASRPGQAFLSYEQYF. CDR3 coding DNA: TGTGCCAGCAGACCGGGACAGGCGTTTTTGTCCTACGAGCAGTACTTC.

This clonotype has ten or more counts. The chain combines TRBV20-1 with TRBJ2-7, with TRBD2 identical over 9 bases. The germline CDR1 and CDR2 sequences are DFQATT and SNEGSKA (reference sequence). This CDR3 contains 14 residues. J was trimmed by 0 bases and V by 3 bases; bases with no gene match: 3. In DNA, the CDR3 is TGCAGTGCTAGTACTAGCGGGTACTCCTACGAGCAGTACTTC. Its protein is CSASTSGYSYEQYF.

A single count supports this clonotype. The chain is built from TRBV24-1 and TRBJ2-5, with D tentatively TRBD1 (6 bases). This CDR3 has 13 residues. CDR1 is KGHDR, CDR2 SFDVKD, per germline. Deletions cut 5 bases from V and 5 bases from J, with 11 bases between. In DNA form, the CDR3 reads TGTGCCACCAGTGTGGGGGCCGCTGAGACCCAGTACTTC. This translates into CATSVGAAETQYF.

As concerns this clonotype: A much larger clonotype is one base distant, so this may be a read error. The chain uses TRBV30 and TRBJ1-1, with D hard to call. Trimming took 2 bases from V and 6 from J, leaving 16 bases between them. The CDR3 covers 14 residues. Germline V lookup: CDR1 GTSNPN, CDR2 SVGIG (reference sequence). CDR3 nucleotide sequence: TGTGCCTGGAGTACGAAGGGAGTGTCGTCTGAAGCTTTCTTT. As protein: CAWSTKGVSSEAFF.

This clonotype has a count of ten or more. The genes are TRBV20-1 and TRBJ2-3; no definite D call. The CDR3 is 14 residues long. Looked up from germline, CDR1 is DFQATT and CDR2 is SNEGSKA (reference sequence). With 5 bases removed from V and 1 base from J, the gap between germline ends came to 13 bases. CDR3 residues: CSAGLSGGTDTQYF. In DNA form, the CDR3 reads TGCAGTGCTGGCTTGAGTGGAGGCACAGATACGCAGTATTTT.

This clonotype was counted ten times or more. For the CDR3, the DNA is TGTGCCAGCAGTTTCGCACAGGGTTGGGAGACCCAGTACTTC. Translation: CASSFAQGWETQYF. The J gene is TRBJ2-5, the V gene TRBV6-2 or TRBV6-3, with D possibly TRBD1 on 6 matching bases. V was shortened by 4 bases and J by 5 bases, with 14 bases between the two germline ends. From germline, CDR1 is MNHEY and CDR2 SVGEGT. The CDR3 covers 14 residues.

This clonotype has a handful of counts. This chain uses TRBV19 with TRBJ1-1; D is undetermined. Germline V CDR1 and CDR2: LNHDA, SQIVND (reference sequence). The V end was cut by 5 bases, the J end by 4 bases, with 17 bases between. This CDR3 spans 15 amino acids. DNA of the CDR3: TGTGCCAGTAGTCTGCCCGGACCGCGGGGCACTGAAGCTTTCTTT. As protein: CASSLPGPRGTEAFF. Variable domain in full (rest from reference TRBV19 and TRBJ1-1): DGGITQSPKYLFRKEGQNVTLSCEQNLNHDAMYWYRQDPGQGLRLIYYSQIVNDFQKGDIAEGYSVSREKKESFPLTVTSAQKNPTAFYLCASSLPGPRGTEAFFGQGTRLTVV.

Points on this clonotype: A read error may explain this, as a much larger clone is one base away. The gene calls are TRBV12-3 or TRBV12-4 and TRBJ2-2; 7 positions match TRBD1. The CDR3 consists of 21 residues. The CDR3 protein is CVSSSPFVRSRQGKNTGELFF. The CDR3 coding sequence is TGTGTCAGCAGTTCCCCCTTCGTTCGGTCAAGACAGGGCAAGAACACCGGGGAGCTGTTTTTT.

This clonotype was seen many times. This chain links TRBV5-1 with TRBJ1-1; D gene ambiguous. CDR3 length: 14 amino acids. Between the trimmed V and J ends, which lost 0 bases and 0 bases, there was a span of 6 bases. Looked up from germline, CDR1 is SGHRS and CDR2 is YFSETQ. The CDR3 sequence is CASSLDMMNTEAFF. The CDR3 DNA is TGCGCCAGCAGCTTGGACATGATGAACACTGAAGCTTTCTTT.

Regarding this clonotype: A read error may be the cause here, since a much bigger clone is one base away. The chain is built from TRBV6-8 and TRBJ2-3, with a weak D call TRBD1 (6 bases). The DNA end is a closer match to TRBJ1-5, so the J assignment may be wrong. This CDR3 region has 15 residues. CDR1 and CDR2 (germline): MNHGY, SAAAGT. The CDR3 bases are TGTGCCAGCATAAGGATCAGGGGTTCGGGCGATACGCAGCATTTT. As protein: CASIRIRGSGDTQHF.

Many counts were recorded for this clonotype. The chain carries TRBV2 and TRBJ1-3; weak D call: TRBD1 (5 bases). The ends were cut back, 6 bases at V and 0 bases at J, with 6 bases in the middle. The CDR3 covers 13 residues. Germline-derived CDR1 and CDR2 are SNHLY and FYNNEI. The CDR3 here is CASRGTSGNTIYF. The CDR3, as DNA: TGTGCCAGCAGGGGGACCTCTGGAAACACCATATATTTT.

This clonotype was detected once. DNA of the CDR3: TGCAGCGTTGAATACGGGGCAGGGAATGGCTACACCTTC. The encoded protein is CSVEYGAGNGYTF. The rearrangement joins TRBV29-1 to TRBJ1-2, with a tentative D call TRBD1 (5 bases). Trimming removed 2 bases at V and 6 bases at J, with 13 bases between. This CDR3 spans 13 amino acids. From germline, CDR1 is SQVTM and CDR2 ANQGSEA.

This chain connects TRBV6-4 to TRBJ1-4; no firm D call. Between the trimmed V and J ends, which lost 4 bases and 4 bases, there was a span of 13 bases. The CDR3 length is 15 residues. Germline CDR1 reads MRHNA; CDR2 reads SNTAGT. The CDR3 DNA reads TGTGCCAGCAGTGGCTACAGTGGGCATAATGAAAAACTGTTTTTT. Its translation is CASSGYSGHNEKLFF.

Regarding this clonotype: Just one base apart from a much larger clone, this may be a read error. The chain carries TRBV6-5 and TRBJ2-7, with D possibly matching TRBD2 (5 bases). Germline loops: CDR1 MNHEY, CDR2 SVGAGI. Deletions cut 7 bases from V and 0 bases from J, with 13 bases between. This CDR3 is built from 14 residues. The CDR3 protein is CASTPGIGSYEQYF. The CDR3 DNA follows: TGTGCCAGCACACCCGGGATAGGCTCCTACGAGCAGTACTTC.